These 24 T cell receptor beta chains were all obtained from the same sample, sequenced in a study of cytomegalovirus exposure and HLA in healthy donors. Primers included in the PCR were 60 Vbeta and 13 Jbeta primers. The method was immunoSEQ multiplex PCR; TCRdb's version includes in-frame clones alone and lacks a portion of them. The data show about 120,000 clones, roughly three quarters seen once. Sequenced: PBMCs. These receptors were taken from a woman younger than 35 in good health and CMV-seronegative.

This clone was seen more than once but under ten times. The chain combines TRBV6-1 with TRBJ1-5; TRBD1 might be the D (6 bases). The CDR3 totals 15 residues. Germline-derived CDR1 and CDR2 are MNHNS and SASEGT. V lost 4 bases and J 1 base, leaving 11 bases between the germline ends. In nucleotides, the CDR3 is TGTGCCAGCAGTGTTTGGGACATAAGCAATCAGCCCCAGCATTTT. Translating gives CASSVWDISNQPQHF.

Comments on this clone: At one of its ends the junction is not consistent with the germline gene, which may arise from a read error. This chain links TRBV19 with TRBJ2-3, with unresolved D. Germline CDR1 and CDR2: LNHDA and SQIVND (reference sequence). The CDR3 loop spans 8 amino acids. CDR3 nucleotides: TGTGCCAGTAGCCAACGCGGATTT. Protein sequence: CASSQRGF.

For the CDR3, the DNA is TGCGCCAGCAGCCAAGATTGGGACTCTTATTCACCCCTCCACTTT. The encoded protein is CASSQDWDSYSPLHF. The genes are TRBV4-1 and TRBJ1-6; weak D call: TRBD1 (5 bases). V lost 0 bases and J 8 bases, leaving 11 bases between the germline ends. CDR1 is MGHRA, CDR2 YSYEKL, per germline. The CDR3 is 15 residues long.

The chain couples TRBV27 to TRBJ1-4; tentative D call: TRBD1 (5 bases). V lost 5 bases and J 8 bases, leaving 18 bases between the germline ends. Germline assignment: CDR1 MNHEY and CDR2 SMNVEV (reference sequence). There are 15 residues in the CDR3. CDR3 protein: CASSPTWGGEEKLFF. The CDR3 DNA follows: TGTGCCAGCAGTCCCACATGGGGGGGAGAGGAAAAACTGTTTTTT. Variable domain in full (rest from reference TRBV27 and TRBJ1-4): EAQVTQNPRYLITVTGKKLTVTCSQNMNHEYMSWYRQDPGLGLRQIYYSMNVEVTDKGDVPEGYKVSRKEKRNFPLILESPSPNQTSLYFCASSPTWGGEEKLFFGSGTQLSVL.

This clone occurred a few times. This chain links TRBV30 with TRBJ2-7, with 12 nucleotides matching TRBD2. This CDR3 region has 14 residues. The ends lost 4 bases at V and 6 bases at J; junction bases unmatched: 7. Germline CDR1 is GTSNPN and CDR2 is SVGIG (reference sequence). The chain's CDR3 is CAWTSGGARAEQYF. The CDR3 coding sequence is TGTGCCTGGACTAGCGGGGGGGCCAGGGCCGAGCAGTACTTC.

The rearrangement joins TRBV2 to TRBJ2-7; no clear D gene. From germline, CDR1 is SNHLY and CDR2 FYNNEI. This CDR3 comprises 15 residues. The V end lost 2 bases, the J end lost 5 bases, and 16 bases lay between the germline ends. CDR3 protein: CASSEKSLPGDEQYF. The CDR3 DNA sequence: TGTGCCAGCAGTGAAAAATCCTTACCGGGTGACGAGCAGTACTTC.

The chain uses TRBV2 and TRBJ2-6; D is possibly TRBD1 (6 bases). The ends were cut back, 8 bases at V and 0 bases at J, with 14 bases in the middle. CDR1 is SNHLY, CDR2 FYNNEI, per germline. The CDR3 totals 16 residues. The CDR3 sequence is CASVAGDLSGANVLTF. The CDR3 DNA follows: TGTGCCAGCGTGGCAGGGGACCTCTCTGGGGCCAACGTCCTGACTTTC.

A note on this clone: One end of the junction fails to match germline, which may point to a read error. This chain joins TRBV30 and TRBJ2-7; tentative D call: TRBD1 (5 bases). Germline V gives CDR1 GTSNPN, CDR2 SVGIG (reference sequence). The length of the CDR3 is 12 residues. The CDR3 sequence: CAWRTDSYGQYF. CDR3 DNA sequence: TGTGCCTGGAGGACAGACTCCTACGGGCAGTACTTC. Full variable domain (missing parts from reference TRBV30 and TRBJ2-7): SQTIHQWPATLVQPVGSPLSLECTVEGTSNPNLYWYRQAAGRGLQLLFYSVGIGQISSEVPQNLSASRPQDRQFILSSKKLLLSDSGFYLCAWRTDSYGQYFGPGTRLTVT.

The chain recombines TRBV11-2 with TRBJ1-2, with D perhaps matching TRBD1 (5 bases). CDR3 length: 14 residues. Looked up from germline, CDR1 is SGHAT and CDR2 is FQNNGV. With 1 base removed from V and 6 bases from J, the gap between germline ends came to 12 bases. The CDR3 is CASSLVPGPNGYTF. The CDR3, as DNA: TGTGCCAGCAGCTTAGTTCCAGGGCCGAATGGCTACACCTTC.

The chain is built from TRBV7-9 and TRBJ1-1; D is perhaps TRBD1 (5 bases). The V gene's germline CDR1 is SEHNR and CDR2 FQNEAQ (reference sequence). V lost 5 bases, J lost 6 bases, and 13 bases lay in between. The CDR3 runs to 13 residues. CDR3 DNA: TGTGCCAGCAGCCAAAGCGGAGGGGCTGAAGCTTTCTTT. It codes for CASSQSGGAEAFF. The variable domain in full, completed from reference TRBV7-9 and TRBJ1-1, reads DTGVSQNPRHKITKRGQNVTFRCDPISEHNRLYWYRQTLGQGPEFLTYFQNEAQLEKSRLLSDRFSAERPKGSFSTLEIQRTEQGDSAMYLCASSQSGGAEAFFGQGTRLTVV.

The chain carries TRBV19 and TRBJ2-6, with no clear D. Trimming cost V 2 bases and J 0 bases, with 5 bases left between them. The CDR3 loop spans 15 amino acids. Germline-derived CDR1 and CDR2 are LNHDA and SQIVND (reference sequence). CDR3 in amino acids: CASSIRSSGANVLTF. CDR3 DNA: TGTGCCAGTAGTATAAGGAGCTCTGGGGCCAACGTCCTGACTTTC.

V gene TRBV28 combines with J gene TRBJ1-2, with 7 bases aligning to TRBD1. The ends lost 3 bases at V and 6 bases at J; junction bases unmatched: 7. The CDR3 is 14 residues long. Looked up from germline, CDR1 is MDHEN and CDR2 is SYDVKM. As DNA, the CDR3 is TGTGCCAGCAGTTTGGTGGGGCAGGGGGATGGCTACACCTTC. Residues: CASSLVGQGDGYTF.

The chain joins TRBV30 to TRBJ2-5; 7 positions agree with TRBD1. The CDR3 runs 15 residues. Germline CDR1 is GTSNPN and CDR2 is SVGIG (reference sequence). V was pared by 3 bases and J by 1 base, with 8 bases of the junction left unmatched. This CDR3 reads CAWRESDRIQETQYF. Here the CDR3 DNA reads TGTGCCTGGAGGGAATCGGACAGGATCCAAGAGACCCAGTACTTC.

The chain joins TRBV27 to TRBJ1-5, with a tentative D call TRBD1 (6 bases). Germline assignment: CDR1 MNHEY and CDR2 SMNVEV (reference sequence). V lost 0 bases, J lost 3 bases, and 12 bases lay in between. There are 16 residues in the CDR3. This CDR3 reads CASSLSRGGTNQPQHF. The DNA of the CDR3 is TGTGCCAGCAGTTTATCCCGAGGGGGAACCAATCAGCCCCAGCATTTT.

The gene calls are TRBV5-1 and TRBJ2-1, with TRBD1 as a possible D gene (6 bases). V dropped 1 base and J dropped 8 bases, with 10 bases sitting between them. This CDR3 has 13 residues. CDR1 is SGHRS, CDR2 YFSETQ, per germline. The CDR3 nucleotides read TGCGCCAGCAGCTTGCGAGAGGGGGATGAGCAGTTCTTC. Encoded protein: CASSLREGDEQFF.

The chain uses TRBV4-1 and TRBJ1-1; TRBD1 agrees at 8 bases. CDR1 is MGHRA, CDR2 YSYEKL, per germline. V shed 3 bases, J shed 3 bases, and the junction held 6 bases outside the gene matches. The CDR3 totals 15 residues. Written as DNA, the CDR3 is TGCGCCAGCAGCCATGCGGACAGGGATGACACTGAAGCTTTCTTT. Protein sequence: CASSHADRDDTEAFF.

V is TRBV28 and J is TRBJ2-7, with D perhaps TRBD1 (5 bases). Per germline, CDR1 MDHEN and CDR2 SYDVKM. This CDR3 is 15 amino acids long. The germline V and J ends were trimmed by 6 bases and 2 bases, with 17 bases remaining between them. Here the CDR3 reads CASRAQGTFPYEQYF. In DNA, the CDR3 is TGTGCCAGCAGAGCCCAGGGCACCTTCCCCTACGAGCAGTACTTC.

The chain combines TRBV4-1 with TRBJ1-1, with a weak D call TRBD1 (5 bases). The V gene lost 4 bases and the J gene lost 1 base, with 16 bases spanning the gap. This CDR3 contains 16 residues. The germline V gene encodes CDR1 MGHRA and CDR2 YSYEKL. CDR3 bases: TGCGCCAGCAGCCGAGAACAGGCCAGGACGAACACTGAAGCTTTCTTT. Encoded protein: CASSREQARTNTEAFF.

The chain couples TRBV7-2 to TRBJ2-7; TRBD1 might be the D (6 bases). Trimming took off 5 bases at V and 5 bases at J, with 19 bases between the two ends. The CDR3 extends over 15 amino acids. CDR1 and CDR2 from the germline V gene are SGHTA and FQGNSA. The CDR3 sequence is CASSPQGSLYDEQYF. The CDR3 DNA sequence: TGTGCCAGCAGCCCGCAGGGGTCTCTTTACGACGAGCAGTACTTC.

This clone was counted between two and nine times. The rearrangement joins TRBV4-1 to TRBJ1-2; D uncertain. CDR1 and CDR2 from the germline V gene are MGHRA and YSYEKL. There are 14 residues in the CDR3. Between the trimmed V and J ends, which lost 0 bases and 2 bases, there was a span of 7 bases. CDR3 sequence: CASSQDFPNYGYTF. CDR3 DNA: TGCGCCAGCAGCCAAGATTTCCCGAACTATGGCTACACCTTC.

The rearrangement joins TRBV5-1 to TRBJ2-5; 11 nucleotides align to TRBD2. V lost 1 base and J lost 5; bases outside the gene matches: 7. Germline loops: CDR1 SGHRS, CDR2 YFSETQ. CDR3 size: 16 residues. Here the CDR3 reads CASSLTVAGGRETQYF. DNA for the CDR3: TGCGCCAGCAGCTTGACCGTAGCGGGGGGGCGGGAGACCCAGTACTTC.

This chain connects TRBV6-1 to TRBJ2-7, with 7 positions matching TRBD1. There are 16 residues in the CDR3. The germline CDR1 and CDR2 sequences are MNHNS and SASEGT. Trimming took 3 bases from V and 0 from J; bases not matched to a gene: 8. CDR3 DNA: TGTGCCAGCAGTGAGACCTCGACAGGGAGCTCCTACGAGCAGTACTTC. This translates into CASSETSTGSSYEQYF.

The count of this clone is one. This chain uses TRBV5-6 with TRBJ2-3, with 12 bases lining up with TRBD2. The CDR3 runs to 15 residues. CDR1 SGHDT and CDR2 YYEEEE come from the germline V gene. J gave up 3 bases and V 4 bases, and 3 bases lay outside the gene matches. In nucleotides, the CDR3 is TGTGCCAGCAGCGCCGGGACTAGCGGGACAGATACGCAGTATTTT. It specifies CASSAGTSGTDTQYF.

This chain links TRBV5-1 with TRBJ2-3; 11 bases agree with TRBD2. Germline lookup yields CDR1 SGHRS and CDR2 YFSETQ. This CDR3 has 16 residues. V lost 0 bases to trimming and J lost 2 bases; unmatched junction nucleotides: 2. This CDR3 is CASSLGLAGITDTQYF. The DNA for the CDR3 is TGCGCCAGCAGCTTGGGACTAGCGGGGATCACAGATACGCAGTATTTT.